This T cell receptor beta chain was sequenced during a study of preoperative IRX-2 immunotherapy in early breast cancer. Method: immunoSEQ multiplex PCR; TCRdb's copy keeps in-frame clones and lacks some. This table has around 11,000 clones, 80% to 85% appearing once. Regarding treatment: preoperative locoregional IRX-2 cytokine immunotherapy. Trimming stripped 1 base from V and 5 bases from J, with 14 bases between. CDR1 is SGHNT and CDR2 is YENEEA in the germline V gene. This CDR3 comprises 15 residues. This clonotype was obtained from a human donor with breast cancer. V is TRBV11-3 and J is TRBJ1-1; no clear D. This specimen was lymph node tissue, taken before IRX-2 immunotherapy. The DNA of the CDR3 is TGTGCCAGCAGCTTAGGCCTCCTTAGTACGACTGAAGCTTTCTTT. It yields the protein CASSLGLLSTTEAFF.